This T cell receptor (beta chain) was observed in a study of cytomegalovirus exposure and HLA in healthy donors. With regard to this clone: Its antigen remains unknown.

J gave up 11 bases and V 7 bases, and 11 bases lay outside the gene matches. The CDR3 length is 13 residues. Germline V gives CDR1 SNHLY, CDR2 FYNNEI. The study, taken as a whole, reports: Later, an analysis found that TCR clusters from the first cohort tended to co-occur in the 90 to 150 validation repertoires. The study put 150 to 200 TCR beta chains on its list as cytomegalovirus-associated.

Sequenced by immunoSEQ multiplex PCR; TCRdb stores in-frame clones only, minus some. This table holds about 360,000 clones, 75% to 90% found once. The source is a woman aged 18 to 35 in good health and CMV-seronegative. Material for sequencing was PBMCs. This chain links TRBV2 with TRBJ1-1, with 9 bases identical to TRBD1. DNA for the CDR3: TGTGCCAGCATGCGGGACAGGGAGAAAGTGGCTTTCTTT. Amino acids: CASMRDREKVAFF.